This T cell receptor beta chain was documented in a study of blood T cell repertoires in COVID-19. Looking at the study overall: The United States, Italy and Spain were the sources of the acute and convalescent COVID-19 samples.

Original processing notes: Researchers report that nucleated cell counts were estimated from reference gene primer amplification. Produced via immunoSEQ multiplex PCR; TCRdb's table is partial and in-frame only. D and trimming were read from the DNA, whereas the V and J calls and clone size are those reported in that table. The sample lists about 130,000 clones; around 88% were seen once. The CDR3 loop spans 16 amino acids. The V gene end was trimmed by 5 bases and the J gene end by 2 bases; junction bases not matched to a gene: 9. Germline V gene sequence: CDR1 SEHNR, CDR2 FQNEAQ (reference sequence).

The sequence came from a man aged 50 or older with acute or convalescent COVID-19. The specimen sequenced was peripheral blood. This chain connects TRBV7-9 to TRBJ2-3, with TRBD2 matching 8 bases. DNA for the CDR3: TGTGCCAGCAGCCTCCGTCCAGCGGGAGTCACAGATACGCAGTATTTT. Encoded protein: CASSLRPAGVTDTQYF.